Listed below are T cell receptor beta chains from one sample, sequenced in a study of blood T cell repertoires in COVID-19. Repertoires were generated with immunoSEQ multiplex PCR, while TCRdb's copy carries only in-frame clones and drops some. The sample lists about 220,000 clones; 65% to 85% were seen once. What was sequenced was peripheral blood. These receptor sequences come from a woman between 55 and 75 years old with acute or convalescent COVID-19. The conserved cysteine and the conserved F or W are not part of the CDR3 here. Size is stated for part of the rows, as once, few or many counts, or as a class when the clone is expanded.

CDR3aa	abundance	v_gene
ASARRGITYNEQF	-	TRBV14
ASSYGAGLNEQF	-	TRBV6-2/TRBV6-3
ATSSEAGTGGDTQY	-	TRBV15
ASSDRTGGNEQF	many	TRBV6-1
ASSSDREAF	-	TRBV5-1
ASMTGQYNSPLH	-	TRBV27
ASSPGQGYSGYT	-	TRBV5-5
ASSFTGQPQH	once	TRBV27
ASSQDWVRGETQY	-	TRBV3-1/TRBV3-2
ASSLASGAANTGELF	-	TRBV11-2
ASSFRQLGADTIY	once	TRBV11-1
ASSNWDRDEKLF	-	TRBV19
ASSPLPGPYEQY	once	TRBV18
ASSPRTAKETQY	-	TRBV14
ASSPYPNTEAF	-	TRBV6-6
ASSLDIYGYT	-	TRBV5-8
AWRPGLAGGRGTGELF	-	TRBV30
ASSQDPLAGETQY	-	TRBV14
ASSLPSSGNTIY	once	TRBV5-6
ASSLQQNTEAF	-	TRBV6-5
ASSHGTGGTDTQY	-	TRBV23-1
ASRVRQGKNYGYT	few	TRBV28
ASSSSTGPLALNEQF	-	TRBV28
ASSLVGRFTDTQY	-	TRBV7-2
ASSEFRQGNIQY	-	TRBV2
ASSITGNEKLF	-	TRBV19
ASSLGQGGPGNTIY	-	TRBV7-9
ASSERRSGLTEAF	-	TRBV6-1
ASSSFGDSYEQY	-	TRBV7-8
ASSHSGLAGQTGELF	-	TRBV11-2
AISDGTENYEQY	-	TRBV10-3
ASSLASGGVETQY	-	TRBV5-6
AWSVRGQGYNEQF	-	TRBV30
ATSTGQEGDYGYT	-	TRBV15
ACTGSREQY	-	TRBV30
ASSPSGGAAYEQY	-	TRBV3-1/TRBV3-2
ASSYFRGNEQY	-	TRBV6-5
ASSLGGAYGYT	-	TRBV7-8
SVRDRGNTEAF	-	TRBV29-1
ASTIDRDGYT	few	TRBV6-5
ASSRGLAGGLLQETQY	-	TRBV4-1
ATSNAQNTEAF	few	TRBV13
ASRLIDTQY	once	TRBV2
ASSVTGIRTDTQY	-	TRBV9
ASSLEARRVTEAF	once	TRBV11-1
ASSLSGTRNQPQH	-	TRBV7-2
ASSFGYRENTEAF	-	TRBV5-1
SASLGEGYGYT	-	TRBV20-1
ASSYGVAGNYEQY	-	TRBV6-5
AIGPPAGVQDTQY	-	TRBV11-2
ASSLTGSEAF	few	TRBV5-1
ASSLGQGILYEQF	-	TRBV7-2